This T cell receptor beta chain was observed in a study of T cell changes during pregnancy in multiple sclerosis. V was clipped by 6 bases and J by 7 bases; unmatched bases: 6. The CDR3 runs to 13 residues. Germline loops: CDR1 SQVTM, CDR2 ANQGSEA. TCRdb's copy holds only in-frame clones and misses some; the assay was immunoSEQ multiplex PCR. The top ten clones hold roughly 5% of a sample with about 35,000 clones, under 95% of them seen once. This clonotype was obtained from a female donor in good health, enrolled as a control in a pregnancy study. The sample here was peripheral blood, taken in the third trimester of pregnancy. The J gene is TRBJ1-6, the V gene TRBV29-1, with 7 bases identical to TRBD1. The CDR3 DNA is TGCAGCGTCCGCGACAGGGTAAATTCACCCCTCCACTTT. Translated: CSVRDRVNSPLHF.